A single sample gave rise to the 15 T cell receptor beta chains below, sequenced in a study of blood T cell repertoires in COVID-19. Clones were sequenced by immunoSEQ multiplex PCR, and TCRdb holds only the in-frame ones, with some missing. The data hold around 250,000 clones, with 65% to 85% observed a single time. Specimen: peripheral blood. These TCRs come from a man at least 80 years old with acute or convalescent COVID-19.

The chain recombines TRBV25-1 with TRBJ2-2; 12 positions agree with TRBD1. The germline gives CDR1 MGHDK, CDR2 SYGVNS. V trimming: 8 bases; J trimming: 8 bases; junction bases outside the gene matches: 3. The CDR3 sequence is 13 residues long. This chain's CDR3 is CASRDRGPGELFF. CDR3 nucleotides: TGTGCCAGCCGGGACAGGGGGCCTGGGGAGCTGTTTTTT.

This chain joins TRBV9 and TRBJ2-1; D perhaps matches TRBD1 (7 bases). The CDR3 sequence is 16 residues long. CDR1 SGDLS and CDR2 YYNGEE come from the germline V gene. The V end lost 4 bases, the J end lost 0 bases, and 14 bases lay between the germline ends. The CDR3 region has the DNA TGTGCCAGCAGCCAGGGGGGCGGGCGCTCCTACAATGAGCAGTTCTTC. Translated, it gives CASSQGGGRSYNEQFF. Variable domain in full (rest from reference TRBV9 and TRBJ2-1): DSGVTQTPKHLITATGQRVTLRCSPRSGDLSVYWYQQSLDQGLQFLIQYYNGEERAKGNILERFSAQQFPDLHSELNLSSLELGDSALYFCASSQGGGRSYNEQFFGPGTRLTVL.

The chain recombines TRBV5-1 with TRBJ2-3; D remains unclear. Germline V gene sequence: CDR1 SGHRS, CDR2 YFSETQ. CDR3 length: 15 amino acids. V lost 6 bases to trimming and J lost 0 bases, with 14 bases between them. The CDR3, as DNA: TGCGCCAGCACACAGTCGACACCGAGCACAGATACGCAGTATTTT. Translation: CASTQSTPSTDTQYF.

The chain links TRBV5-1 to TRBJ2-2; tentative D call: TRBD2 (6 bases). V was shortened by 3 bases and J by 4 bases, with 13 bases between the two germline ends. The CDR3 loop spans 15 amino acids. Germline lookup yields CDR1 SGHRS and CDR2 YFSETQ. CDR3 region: CASSYGGYGTGELFF. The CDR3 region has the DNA TGCGCCAGCAGCTATGGGGGGTACGGCACCGGGGAGCTGTTTTTT. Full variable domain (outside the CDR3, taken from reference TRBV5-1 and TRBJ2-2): KAGVTQTPRYLIKTRGQQVTLSCSPISGHRSVSWYQQTPGQGLQFLFEYFSETQRNKGNFPGRFSGRQFSNSRSEMNVSTLELGDSALYLCASSYGGYGTGELFFGEGSRLTVL.

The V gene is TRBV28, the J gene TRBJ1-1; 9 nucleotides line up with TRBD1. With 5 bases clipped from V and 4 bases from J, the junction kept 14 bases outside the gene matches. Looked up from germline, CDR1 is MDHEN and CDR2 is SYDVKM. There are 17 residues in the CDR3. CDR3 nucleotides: TGTGCCAGCAGTGGACAAGGGACAGGGCAACGGGTCACTGAAGCTTTCTTT. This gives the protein CASSGQGTGQRVTEAFF.

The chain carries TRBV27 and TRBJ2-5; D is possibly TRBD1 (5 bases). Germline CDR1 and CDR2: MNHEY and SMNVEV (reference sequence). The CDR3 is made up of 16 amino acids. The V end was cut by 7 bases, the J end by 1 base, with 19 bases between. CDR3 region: CASNPGRTNTQETQYF. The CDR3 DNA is TGTGCCAGCAACCCAGGGCGGACGAATACCCAAGAGACCCAGTACTTC.

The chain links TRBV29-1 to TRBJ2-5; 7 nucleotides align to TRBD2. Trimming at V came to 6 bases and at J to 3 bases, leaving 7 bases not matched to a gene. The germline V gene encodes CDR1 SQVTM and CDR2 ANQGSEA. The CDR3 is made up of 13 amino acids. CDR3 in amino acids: CSVATSVKETQYF. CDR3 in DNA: TGCAGCGTCGCAACTAGCGTCAAAGAGACCCAGTACTTC.

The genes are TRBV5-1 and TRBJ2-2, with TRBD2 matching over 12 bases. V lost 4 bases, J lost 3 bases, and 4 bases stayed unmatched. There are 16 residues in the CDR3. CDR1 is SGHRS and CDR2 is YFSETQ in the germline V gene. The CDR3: CASSIRLAGDTGELFF. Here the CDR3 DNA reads TGCGCCAGCAGCATAAGACTAGCGGGGGACACCGGGGAGCTGTTTTTT.

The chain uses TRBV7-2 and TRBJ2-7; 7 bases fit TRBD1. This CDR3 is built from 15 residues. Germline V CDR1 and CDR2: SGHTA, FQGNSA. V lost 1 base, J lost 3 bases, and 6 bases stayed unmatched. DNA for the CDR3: TGTGCCAGCAGCTTAGGCGTGGGACAGTACTACGAGCAGTACTTC. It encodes CASSLGVGQYYEQYF.

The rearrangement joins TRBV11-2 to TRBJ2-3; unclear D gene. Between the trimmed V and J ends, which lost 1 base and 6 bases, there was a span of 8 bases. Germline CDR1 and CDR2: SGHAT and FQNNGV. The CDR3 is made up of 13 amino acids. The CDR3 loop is CASSLVRQDTQYF. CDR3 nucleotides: TGTGCCAGCAGCTTAGTGAGGCAGGATACGCAGTATTTT.

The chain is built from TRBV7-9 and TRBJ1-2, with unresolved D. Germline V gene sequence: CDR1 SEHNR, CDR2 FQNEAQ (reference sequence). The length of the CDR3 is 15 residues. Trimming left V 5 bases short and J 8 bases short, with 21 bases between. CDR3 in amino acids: CASSRFPSGSRGYTF. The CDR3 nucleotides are TGTGCCAGCAGCCGGTTCCCATCGGGGTCCAGGGGCTACACCTTC.

CDR3 sequence (DNA): TGTGCCAGCGGGAGTGTGGGAAGCTATGGCTACACCTTC. Translated: CASGSVGSYGYTF. The genes are TRBV28 and TRBJ1-2; D remains ambiguous. Germline CDR1 reads MDHEN; CDR2 reads SYDVKM. The CDR3 extends over 13 amino acids. With 8 bases removed from V and 4 bases from J, the gap between germline ends came to 14 bases.

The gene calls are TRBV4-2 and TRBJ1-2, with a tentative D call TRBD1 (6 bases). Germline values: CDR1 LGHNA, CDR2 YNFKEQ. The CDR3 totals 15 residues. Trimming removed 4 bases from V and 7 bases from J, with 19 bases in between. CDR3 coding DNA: TGTGCCAGCAGCCGGCCAGACAGGCCGGCCTCTGGCTACACCTTC. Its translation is CASSRPDRPASGYTF.

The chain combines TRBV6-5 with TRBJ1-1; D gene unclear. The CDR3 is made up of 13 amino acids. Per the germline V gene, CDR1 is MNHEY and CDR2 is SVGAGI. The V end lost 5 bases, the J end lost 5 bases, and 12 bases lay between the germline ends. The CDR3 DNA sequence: TGTGCCAGCAGTCCCCTGTCCGGGACTGAAGCTTTCTTT. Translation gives CASSPLSGTEAFF.

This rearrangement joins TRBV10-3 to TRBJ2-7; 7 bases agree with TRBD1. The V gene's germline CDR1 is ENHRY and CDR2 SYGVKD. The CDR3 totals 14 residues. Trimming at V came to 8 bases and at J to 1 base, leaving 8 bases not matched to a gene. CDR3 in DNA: TGTGCCATCGGCCCTAGACAGGGTTCCTACGAGCAGTACTTC. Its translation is CAIGPRQGSYEQYF.